These 17 T cell receptor beta chains were all obtained from the same sample, sequenced in a study of early T cells in non-severe SARS-CoV-2 infection. TCRdb re-called the 5' RACE reads with MiXCR, one entry per CDR3 protein. The repertoire holds 70,000 to 95,000 distinct CDR3 sequences, with 14% to 15% as singletons. Sequenced sample: whole blood. Every receptor here comes from an adult who was a healthcare worker with PCR-confirmed SARS-CoV-2 infection or an uninfected control (not recorded which).

This clonotype was detected a few times. The rearrangement uses TRBV9 and TRBJ1-2; D is perhaps TRBD1 (6 bases). The CDR3 has 12 residues. The germline V and J ends were trimmed by 5 bases and 7 bases, with 12 bases remaining between them. Germline assignment: CDR1 SGDLS and CDR2 YYNGEE. CDR3 coding DNA: TGTGCCAGCAGTCATGACAGGCTTGGCTACACCTTC. This codes for CASSHDRLGYTF.

This clonotype has a handful of counts. The CDR3 loop reads CSVASSGGTKNIQYF. CDR3 sequence (DNA): TGCAGCGTTGCGTCTAGCGGGGGGACCAAAAACATTCAGTACTTC. The chain joins TRBV29-1 to TRBJ2-4, with 11 bases fitting TRBD2. In germline, CDR1 is SQVTM, CDR2 ANQGSEA. CDR3 size: 15 residues. Trimming at V came to 4 bases and at J to 2 bases, leaving 4 bases not matched to a gene. Looking up the rest from reference TRBV29-1 and TRBJ2-4 gives the full variable domain: SAVISQKPSRDICQRGTSLTIQCQVDSQVTMMFWYRQQPGQSLTLIATANQGSEATYESGFVIDKFPISRPNLTFSTLTVSNMSPEDSSIYLCSVASSGGTKNIQYFGAGTRLSVL.

The chain is built from TRBV7-6 and TRBJ2-3, with TRBD1 identical over 7 bases. Germline V lookup: CDR1 SGHVS, CDR2 FNYEAQ. V lost 2 bases and J lost 0; bases outside the gene matches: 11. The CDR3 is made up of 18 amino acids. The DNA for the CDR3 is TGTGCCAGCAGCTTAATCTCGACAGGGCGATCTAGCACAGATACGCAGTATTTT. It is translated as CASSLISTGRSSTDTQYF.

This clonotype was seen more than once but under ten times. This chain joins TRBV24-1 and TRBJ2-3, with a possible D match to TRBD2 (6 bases). Per the germline V gene, CDR1 is KGHDR and CDR2 is SFDVKD. With 4 bases removed from V and 5 bases from J, the gap between germline ends came to 15 bases. There are 15 residues in the CDR3. The CDR3 sequence: CATSDPARGGDTQYF. As DNA, the CDR3 is TGTGCCACCAGTGACCCCGCTAGGGGAGGAGATACGCAGTATTTT.

CDR3 protein: CASSLMAANYGYTF. For the CDR3, the DNA is TGTGCCAGCAGCCTCATGGCGGCTAACTATGGCTACACCTTC. The chain joins TRBV9 to TRBJ1-2; D is undetermined. Trimming stripped 4 bases from V and 0 bases from J, with 10 bases between. The CDR3 is made up of 14 amino acids. Germline V gene data show CDR1 as SGDLS and CDR2 as YYNGEE.

The chain has TRBV2 and TRBJ1-2; 7 nucleotides match TRBD1. V shed 3 bases and J 7 bases; nucleotides not matched to a gene: 5. Germline V gives CDR1 SNHLY, CDR2 FYNNEI. CDR3 length equals 13 residues. For the CDR3, the DNA is TGTGCCAGCAGTGATACGACAGGGCTTGGCTACACCTTC. Translated: CASSDTTGLGYTF.

The chain has TRBV7-9 and TRBJ2-1, with TRBD2 identical over 9 bases. The ends lost 3 bases at V and 9 bases at J; junction bases unmatched: 9. The CDR3 runs to 15 residues. The germline V gene encodes CDR1 SEHNR and CDR2 FQNEAQ (reference sequence). In DNA form, the CDR3 reads TGTGCCAGCAGCTTTAGCGGGGGATCGGAGTTTGAGCAGTTCTTC. This codes for CASSFSGGSEFEQFF.

This clonotype was counted between two and nine times. The chain links TRBV28 to TRBJ2-3; 9 nucleotides align to TRBD1. V trimming: 6 bases; J trimming: 0 bases; junction bases outside the gene matches: 1. The CDR3 is 14 amino acids. Looked up from germline, CDR1 is MDHEN and CDR2 is SYDVKM. This CDR3 reads CASRGQGSTDTQYF. The CDR3 DNA reads TGTGCCAGCAGGGGACAGGGAAGCACAGATACGCAGTATTTT.

The table lists this clonotype with a few counts. The chain joins TRBV14 to TRBJ1-3; D is perhaps TRBD1 (5 bases). Trimming removed 4 bases from V and 0 bases from J, with 10 bases in between. CDR3 size: 15 residues. The V gene's germline CDR1 is SGHDN and CDR2 FVKESK. The CDR3 DNA sequence: TGTGCCAGCAGCCTGGGGGTCGGCTCTGGAAACACCATATATTTT. Translating gives CASSLGVGSGNTIYF.

In its sample, this clonotype was seen a few times. This chain connects TRBV2 to TRBJ2-1, with 11 positions matching TRBD2. Germline V gene lookup returns CDR1 SNHLY and CDR2 FYNNEI. There are 15 residues in the CDR3. The V gene end was trimmed by 7 bases and the J gene end by 7 bases; junction bases not matched to a gene: 9. CDR3 sequence: CASNPTSGANNEQFF. CDR3 in DNA: TGTGCCAGCAACCCGACTAGCGGGGCGAATAATGAGCAGTTCTTC.

V is TRBV21-1 and J is TRBJ1-6; TRBD1 is the table's D call and was not checked against the DNA. TRBV21-1 is reported as a pseudogene. There are 18 residues in the CDR3. CDR3 sequence: CASSKPMNETGDNSPLHF. The CDR3 DNA reads as TGTGCCAGCAGCAAACCCATGAACGAGACAGGGGACAATTCACCCCTCCACTTT.

The CDR3 sequence: CASSEVGGNNSPLHF. The CDR3 DNA is TGTGCCAGCAGTGAAGTGGGAGGGAATAATTCACCCCTCCACTTT. The chain is built from TRBV6-1 and TRBJ1-6; D not resolved. The length of the CDR3 is 15 residues. Germline CDR1 is MNHNS and CDR2 is SASEGT. Trimming cost V 1 base and J 5 bases, with 9 bases left between them.

This clonotype was found many times. V gene TRBV6-2 or TRBV6-3 combines with J gene TRBJ2-1, with D unclear. This CDR3 contains 12 residues. Germline V lookup: CDR1 MNHEY, CDR2 SVGEGT. Trimming took off 10 bases at V and 9 bases at J, with 16 bases between the two ends. The CDR3 loop is CATSVWVGEQFF. CDR3 DNA: TGTGCCACCTCAGTGTGGGTTGGTGAGCAGTTCTTC.

This clonotype was observed a few times. V is TRBV7-2 and J is TRBJ2-5, with TRBD1 as a possible D gene (6 bases). CDR1 SGHTA and CDR2 FQGNSA come from the germline V gene. The V gene lost 6 bases and the J gene lost 4 bases, with 18 bases spanning the gap. The CDR3 is 15 residues long. The CDR3 is CASSYQNGRGETQYF. CDR3 in DNA: TGTGCCAGCAGTTATCAAAATGGCAGGGGAGAGACCCAGTACTTC.

The chain is built from TRBV5-1 and TRBJ1-3; TRBD1 aligns across 7 bases. Germline trimming cut 4 bases from V and 0 bases from J; bases unmatched to any gene: 4. This CDR3 region has 15 residues. Germline CDR1 reads SGHRS; CDR2 reads YFSETQ. The CDR3 spells CASSTGQFSGNTIYF. CDR3 DNA: TGCGCCAGCAGCACGGGACAGTTCTCTGGAAACACCATATATTTT.

This clonotype was observed at least ten times. The chain is built from TRBV5-1 and TRBJ1-2, with 10 bases aligning to TRBD1. V dropped 2 bases and J dropped 13; count of bases not matched to a gene: 11. The CDR3 sequence is 14 residues long. The V gene's germline CDR1 is SGHRS and CDR2 YFSETQ. The CDR3 DNA reads TGCGCCAGCAGCTTAGGACAGGGGGATCGTCGGTTCACCTTC. Translation gives CASSLGQGDRRFTF.

This clonotype was observed a few times. The J gene is TRBJ2-5, the V gene TRBV20-1; D gene ambiguous. This CDR3 is built from 14 residues. Trimming cost V 1 base and J 3 bases, with 12 bases left between them. The germline V gene has CDR1 DFQATT and CDR2 SNEGSKA (reference sequence). Here the CDR3 reads CSARVGTGEETQYF. Written as DNA, the CDR3 is TGCAGTGCTAGAGTCGGTACTGGGGAAGAGACCCAGTACTTC.